A single sample is the source of the 18 T cell receptor beta chains below, sequenced in a study of PD-1 blockade in classical Hodgkin lymphoma. Indicated time point: cycle 4 day 1 (C4D1), after 6 weeks of nivolumab. Autologous stem cell transplantation was followed by relapse in every patient, and brentuximab vedotin exposure varied. Libraries were prepared by immunoSEQ multiplex PCR; TCRdb keeps only in-frame clonotypes and omits some of them. Of under 25,000 clones in the sample, roughly 70% are singletons; the top ten hold roughly 19%. Sequenced material: peripheral blood mononuclear cells (PBMCs), taken before the fourth cycle of nivolumab. All receptors derive from a human donor with classical Hodgkin lymphoma.

The gene calls are TRBV6-5 and TRBJ2-3; unclear D gene. Trimming pared 0 bases from V and 2 bases from J, leaving 3 bases between. From germline, CDR1 is MNHEY and CDR2 SVGAGI. This CDR3 is built from 13 residues. The CDR3 bases are TGTGCCAGCAGTTACTCGGACACAGATACGCAGTATTTT. This encodes CASSYSDTDTQYF.

Written as DNA, the CDR3 is TGTGCCAGCAGTTTAAGGGGGGTAAACACCGGGGAGCTGTTTTTT. It is translated as CASSLRGVNTGELFF. The rearrangement joins TRBV27 to TRBJ2-2, with D perhaps matching TRBD1 or TRBD2 (6 bases each). Germline CDR1 and CDR2: MNHEY and SMNVEV (reference sequence). The CDR3 sequence is 15 residues long. V lost 2 bases and J lost 2, with 9 bases in between.

This clone was counted a few times. V and J are TRBV2 and TRBJ2-5, with D possibly TRBD2 on 6 matching bases. The V end was cut by 8 bases, the J end by 1 base, with 11 bases between. Germline CDR1 SNHLY, CDR2 FYNNEI. This CDR3 is 13 amino acids long. The CDR3 sequence is CASCRESQETQYF. The CDR3 region has the DNA TGTGCCAGCTGTCGGGAGAGCCAAGAGACCCAGTACTTC.

This clone was seen only once. The J gene is TRBJ1-5, the V gene TRBV6-5; TRBD1 might be the D (5 bases). The CDR3 has 15 amino acids. Germline loops: CDR1 MNHEY, CDR2 SVGAGI. V was trimmed by 5 bases and J by 3 bases, leaving 14 bases between them. CDR3 amino acids: CASSTGTAFNQPQHF. The CDR3 DNA sequence: TGTGCCAGCAGTACCGGGACGGCGTTCAATCAGCCCCAGCATTTT.

The sample holds one count of this clone. The chain couples TRBV5-1 to TRBJ2-7; the match to TRBD1 covers 8 bases. The V gene's germline CDR1 is SGHRS and CDR2 YFSETQ. The CDR3 spans 14 residues. The ends lost 0 bases at V and 6 bases at J; junction bases unmatched: 5. The DNA for the CDR3 is TGCGCCAGCAGCTTGGCCGGGACAGGTGTCGAGCAGTACTTC. It is translated as CASSLAGTGVEQYF.

The rearrangement links TRBV28 to TRBJ1-4; D perhaps matches TRBD1 (6 bases). The germline V gene has CDR1 MDHEN and CDR2 SYDVKM. CDR3 length: 14 residues. V lost 2 bases, J lost 10 bases, and 14 bases lay in between. This CDR3 reads CASSLTQGRGKLFF. The CDR3 region has the DNA TGTGCCAGCAGTTTAACGCAGGGGCGAGGAAAACTGTTTTTT.

The chain links TRBV11-2 to TRBJ2-7; a weak D match, TRBD1 (6 bases). There are 12 residues in the CDR3. Between the trimmed V and J ends, which lost 0 bases and 6 bases, there was a span of 6 bases. The V gene's germline CDR1 is SGHAT and CDR2 FQNNGV. CDR3 nucleotide sequence: TGTGCCAGCAGCTTAGACAGGGGCGAGCAGTACTTC. Its protein product is CASSLDRGEQYF. Variable domain in full (rest from reference TRBV11-2 and TRBJ2-7): EAGVAQSPRYKIIEKRQSVAFWCNPISGHATLYWYQQILGQGPKLLIQFQNNGVVDDSQLPKDRFSAERLKGVDSTLKIQPAKLEDSAVYLCASSLDRGEQYFGPGTRLTVT.

The chain combines TRBV7-2 with TRBJ2-7, with D unclear. The CDR3 extends over 14 amino acids. V gave up 1 base and J gave up 2 bases, with 9 bases separating them. CDR1 is SGHTA, CDR2 FQGNSA, per germline. As DNA, the CDR3 is TGTGCCAGCAGCTTAGAGGGCAGGACCTACGAGCAGTACTTC. It encodes CASSLEGRTYEQYF.

The chain employs TRBV2 and TRBJ2-1; 11 bases are a match to TRBD2. Germline CDR1 and CDR2: SNHLY and FYNNEI. The CDR3 runs 15 residues. J gave up 6 bases and V 6 bases, and 7 bases lay outside the gene matches. The CDR3 coding sequence is TGTGCCAGCAGGGCGACTAGCGGGGCCACCAATGAGCAGTTCTTC. The encoded protein is CASRATSGATNEQFF.

A few counts support this clone. The chain links TRBV6-5 to TRBJ2-1; 9 bases are a match to TRBD1. The ends lost 6 bases at V and 2 bases at J; junction bases unmatched: 2. Germline V CDR1 and CDR2: MNHEY, SVGAGI. CDR3 length: 14 amino acids. The CDR3, as DNA: TGTGCCAGCAGGGGGACAGGGACCTACAATGAGCAGTTCTTC. Protein: CASRGTGTYNEQFF.

This clone was seen just once. V gene TRBV5-4 combines with J gene TRBJ2-7; D tentatively fits TRBD1 or TRBD2 (5 bases each). Per the germline V gene, CDR1 is SGHNT and CDR2 is YYREEE (reference sequence). CDR3 length: 15 residues. Trimming took 4 bases from V and 3 from J, leaving 17 bases between them. CDR3 bases: TGTGCCAGCAGCAAACCGGGACCCGGAAACTACGAGCAGTACTTC. This codes for CASSKPGPGNYEQYF.

This chain joins TRBV29-1 and TRBJ2-5; D possibly uses TRBD1 or TRBD2 (5 bases each). CDR1 and CDR2 from the germline V gene are SQVTM and ANQGSEA. This CDR3 contains 13 residues. Trimming removed 6 bases at V and 7 bases at J, with 18 bases between. The CDR3 nucleotides are TGCAGCGTGGGGCGGGTACAGGCATTGACCCAGTACTTC. Translation gives CSVGRVQALTQYF.

This chain uses TRBV5-1 with TRBJ2-5; possibly TRBD1 or TRBD2 for D (5 bases each). V lost 4 bases and J 5 bases, leaving 12 bases between the germline ends. CDR3 length equals 13 residues. Germline lookup yields CDR1 SGHRS and CDR2 YFSETQ. The CDR3 DNA follows: TGCGCCAGCAGCCCCAGAGGGGCGGAGACCCAGTACTTC. Protein sequence: CASSPRGAETQYF.

The genes are TRBV4-1 and TRBJ1-2; no reliable D call. Germline CDR1 is MGHRA and CDR2 is YSYEKL. The V end was cut by 4 bases, the J end by 8 bases, with 14 bases between. The CDR3 loop spans 13 amino acids. CDR3 nucleotides: TGCGCCAGCAGCCTTGCCGGGCCCCACGGCTACACCTTC. Translation: CASSLAGPHGYTF.

The chain couples TRBV5-1 to TRBJ1-1; D ambiguous. The V end lost 5 bases, the J end lost 0 bases, and 8 bases lay between the germline ends. The germline V gene has CDR1 SGHRS and CDR2 YFSETQ. This CDR3 spans 13 amino acids. In DNA, the CDR3 is TGCGCCAGCAGTGAACGGATGAACACTGAAGCTTTCTTT. It specifies CASSERMNTEAFF.

The chain has TRBV5-5 and TRBJ2-7; 7 nucleotides line up with TRBD1. After removal of 3 bases from V and 3 bases from J, the junction contained 9 bases not matched to a gene. CDR3 size: 15 residues. Germline values: CDR1 SGHKS, CDR2 YYEKEE (reference sequence). This CDR3 reads CASSSGQSIVYEQYF. DNA for the CDR3: TGTGCCAGCAGCTCGGGACAGAGCATTGTCTACGAGCAGTACTTC.

The chain has TRBV28 and TRBJ2-1; D possibly uses TRBD1 or TRBD2 (5 bases each). The V gene's germline CDR1 is MDHEN and CDR2 SYDVKM. Trimming cost V 2 bases and J 2 bases, with 10 bases left between them. The CDR3 totals 15 residues. The CDR3 here is CASSLGGRTYNEQFF. DNA of the CDR3: TGTGCCAGCAGTTTAGGGGGTAGGACCTACAATGAGCAGTTCTTC.

This rearrangement joins TRBV11-3 to TRBJ2-5; D gene uncertain. The J call is doubtful: the DNA matches TRBJ2-7 better. Germline V gives CDR1 SGHNT, CDR2 YENEEA. The CDR3 totals 13 residues. The CDR3 DNA sequence: TGTGCCAGCAGCTTAGGTCCATACTACGAGCAGTACTTC. It yields the protein CASSLGPYYEQYF.